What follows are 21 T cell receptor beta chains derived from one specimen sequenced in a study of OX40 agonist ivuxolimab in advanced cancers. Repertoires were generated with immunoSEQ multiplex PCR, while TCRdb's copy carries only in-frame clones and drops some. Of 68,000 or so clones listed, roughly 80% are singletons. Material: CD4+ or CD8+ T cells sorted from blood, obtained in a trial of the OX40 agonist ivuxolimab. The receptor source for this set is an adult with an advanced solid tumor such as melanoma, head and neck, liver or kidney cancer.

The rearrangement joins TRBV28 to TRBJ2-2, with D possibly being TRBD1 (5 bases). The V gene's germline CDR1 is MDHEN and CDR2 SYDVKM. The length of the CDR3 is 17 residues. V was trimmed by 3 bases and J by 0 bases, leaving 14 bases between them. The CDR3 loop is CASSFRQGYTNTGELFF. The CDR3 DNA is TGTGCCAGCAGTTTTAGGCAGGGCTACACGAACACCGGGGAGCTGTTTTTT. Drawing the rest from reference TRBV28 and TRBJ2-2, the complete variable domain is DVKVTQSSRYLVKRTGEKVFLECVQDMDHENMFWYRQDPGLGLRLIYFSYDVKMKEKGDIPEGYSVSREKKERFSLILESASTNQTSMYLCASSFRQGYTNTGELFFGEGSRLTVL.

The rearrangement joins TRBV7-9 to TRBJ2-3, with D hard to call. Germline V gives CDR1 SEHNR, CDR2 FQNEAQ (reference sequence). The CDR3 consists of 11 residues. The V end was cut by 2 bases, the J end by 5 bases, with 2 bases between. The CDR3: CASSLRDTQYF. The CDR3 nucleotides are TGTGCCAGCAGCTTAAGAGATACGCAGTATTTT.

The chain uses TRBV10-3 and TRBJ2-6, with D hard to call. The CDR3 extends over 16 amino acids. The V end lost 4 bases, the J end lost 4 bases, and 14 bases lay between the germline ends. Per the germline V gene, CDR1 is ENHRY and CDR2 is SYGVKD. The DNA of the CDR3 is TGTGCCATCAGTGGGACGGTAAATGGAGGGGCCAACGTCCTGACTTTC. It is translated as CAISGTVNGGANVLTF.

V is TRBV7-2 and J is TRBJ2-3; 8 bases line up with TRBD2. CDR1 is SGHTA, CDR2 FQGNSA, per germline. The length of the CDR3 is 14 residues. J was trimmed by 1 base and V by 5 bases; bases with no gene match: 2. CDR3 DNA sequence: TGTGCCAGCAGCCTGCGGGGGGGCACAGATACGCAGTATTTT. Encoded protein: CASSLRGGTDTQYF.

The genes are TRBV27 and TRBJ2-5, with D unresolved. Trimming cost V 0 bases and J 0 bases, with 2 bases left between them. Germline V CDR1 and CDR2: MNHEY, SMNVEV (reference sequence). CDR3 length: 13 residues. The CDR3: CASSLSYQETQYF. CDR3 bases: TGTGCCAGCAGTTTATCCTACCAAGAGACCCAGTACTTC.

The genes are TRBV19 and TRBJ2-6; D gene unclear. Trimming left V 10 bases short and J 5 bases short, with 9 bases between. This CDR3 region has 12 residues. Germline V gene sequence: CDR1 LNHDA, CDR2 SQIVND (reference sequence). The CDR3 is CATRNRANVLTF. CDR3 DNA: TGTGCCACTCGGAATAGGGCCAACGTCCTGACTTTC. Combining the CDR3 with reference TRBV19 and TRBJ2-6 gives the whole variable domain DGGITQSPKYLFRKEGQNVTLSCEQNLNHDAMYWYRQDPGQGLRLIYYSQIVNDFQKGDIAEGYSVSREKKESFPLTVTSAQKNPTAFYLCATRNRANVLTFGAGSRLTVL.

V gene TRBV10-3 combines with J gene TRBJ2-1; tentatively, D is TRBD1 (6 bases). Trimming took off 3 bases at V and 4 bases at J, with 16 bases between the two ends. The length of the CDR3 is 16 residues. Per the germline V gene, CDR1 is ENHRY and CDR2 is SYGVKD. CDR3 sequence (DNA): TGTGCCATCAGTGAATATGGCGGTGGACAGTACAATGAGCAGTTCTTC. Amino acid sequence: CAISEYGGGQYNEQFF.

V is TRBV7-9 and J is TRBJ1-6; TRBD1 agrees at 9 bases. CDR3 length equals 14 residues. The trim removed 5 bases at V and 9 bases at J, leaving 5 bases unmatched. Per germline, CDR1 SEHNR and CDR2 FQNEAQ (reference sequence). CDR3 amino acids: CASSPGTGISPLHF. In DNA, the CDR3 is TGTGCCAGCAGCCCAGGGACAGGGATTTCACCCCTCCACTTT.

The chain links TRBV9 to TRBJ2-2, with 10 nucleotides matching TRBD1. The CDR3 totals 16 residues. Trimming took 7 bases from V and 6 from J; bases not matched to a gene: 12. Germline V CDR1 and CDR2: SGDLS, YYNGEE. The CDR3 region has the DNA TGTGCCAGCTCCAAAGGGGGGACAGGGGTCCCCGGGGAGCTGTTTTTT. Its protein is CASSKGGTGVPGELFF.

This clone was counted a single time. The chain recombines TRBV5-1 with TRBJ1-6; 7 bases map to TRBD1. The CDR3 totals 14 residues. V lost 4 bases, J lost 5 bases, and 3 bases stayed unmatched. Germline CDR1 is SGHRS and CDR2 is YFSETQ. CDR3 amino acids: CASSAGQNNSPLHF. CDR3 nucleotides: TGCGCCAGCAGCGCGGGACAGAATAATTCACCCCTCCACTTT.

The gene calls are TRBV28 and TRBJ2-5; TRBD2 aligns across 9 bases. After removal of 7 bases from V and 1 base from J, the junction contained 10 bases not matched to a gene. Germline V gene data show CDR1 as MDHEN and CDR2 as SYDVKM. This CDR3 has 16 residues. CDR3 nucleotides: TGTGCCAGCACGGGGCGGGCTAGCGGGATCCAAGAGACCCAGTACTTC. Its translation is CASTGRASGIQETQYF.

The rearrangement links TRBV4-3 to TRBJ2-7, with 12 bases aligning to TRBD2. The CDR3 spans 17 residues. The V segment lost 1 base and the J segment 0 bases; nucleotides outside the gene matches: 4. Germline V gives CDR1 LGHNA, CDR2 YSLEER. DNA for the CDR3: TGCGCCAGCAGCCAAGGTCCGACTAGCGGGAGCTCCTACGAGCAGTACTTC. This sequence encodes CASSQGPTSGSSYEQYF.

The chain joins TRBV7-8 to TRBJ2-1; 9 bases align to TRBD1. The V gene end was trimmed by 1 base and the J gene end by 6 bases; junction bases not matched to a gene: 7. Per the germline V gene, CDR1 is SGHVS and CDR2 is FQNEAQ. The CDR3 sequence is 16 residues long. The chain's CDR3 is CASSLVNRGLSNEQFF. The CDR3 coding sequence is TGTGCCAGCAGCTTAGTTAACAGGGGGCTGAGCAATGAGCAGTTCTTC.

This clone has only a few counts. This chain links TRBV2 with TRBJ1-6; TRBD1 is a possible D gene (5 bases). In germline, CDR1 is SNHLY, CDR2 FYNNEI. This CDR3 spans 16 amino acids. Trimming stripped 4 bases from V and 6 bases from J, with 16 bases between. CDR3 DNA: TGTGCCAGCAGTGCGGCCGGGGCCGTGAGTAATTCACCCCTCCACTTT. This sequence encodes CASSAAGAVSNSPLHF.

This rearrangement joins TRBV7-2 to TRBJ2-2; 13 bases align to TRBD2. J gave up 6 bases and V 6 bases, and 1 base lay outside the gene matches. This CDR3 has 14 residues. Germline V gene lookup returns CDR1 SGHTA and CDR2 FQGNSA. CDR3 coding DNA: TGTGCCAGCAGAGGACTAGCGGGAGCCGGGGAGCTGTTTTTT. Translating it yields CASRGLAGAGELFF.

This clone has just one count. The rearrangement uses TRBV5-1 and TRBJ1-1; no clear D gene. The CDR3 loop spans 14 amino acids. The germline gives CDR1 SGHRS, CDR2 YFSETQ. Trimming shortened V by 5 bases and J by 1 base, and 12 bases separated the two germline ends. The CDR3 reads CASSFNTANTEAFF. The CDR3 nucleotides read TGCGCCAGCAGTTTCAATACAGCGAACACTGAAGCTTTCTTT.

The DNA for the CDR3 is TGTGCCAGCAGTGAGCTGAGGGGGCCGAACACTGAAGCTTTCTTT. Amino acid sequence: CASSELRGPNTEAFF. This sequence joins TRBV6-1 and TRBJ1-1, with 7 nucleotides matching TRBD1. V lost 3 bases to trimming and J lost 1 base; unmatched junction nucleotides: 5. The CDR3 sequence is 15 residues long. In germline, CDR1 is MNHNS, CDR2 SASEGT.

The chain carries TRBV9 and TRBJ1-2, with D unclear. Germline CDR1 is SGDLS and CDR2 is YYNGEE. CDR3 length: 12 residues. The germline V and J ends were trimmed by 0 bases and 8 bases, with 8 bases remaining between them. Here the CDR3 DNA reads TGTGCCAGCAGCGTAGCCGGGTTAGGCTACACCTTC. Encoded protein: CASSVAGLGYTF.

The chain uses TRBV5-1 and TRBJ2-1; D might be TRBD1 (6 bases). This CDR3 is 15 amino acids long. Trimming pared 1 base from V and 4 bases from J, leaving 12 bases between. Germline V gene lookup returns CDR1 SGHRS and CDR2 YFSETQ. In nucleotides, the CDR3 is TGCGCCAGCAGCTTGAGCAGGGGAGCATACAATGAGCAGTTCTTC. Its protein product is CASSLSRGAYNEQFF.

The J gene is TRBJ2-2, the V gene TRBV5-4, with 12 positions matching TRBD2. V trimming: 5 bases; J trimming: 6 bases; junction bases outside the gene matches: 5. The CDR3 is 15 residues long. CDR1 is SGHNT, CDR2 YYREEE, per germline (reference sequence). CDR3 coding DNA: TGTGCCAGCAGGCCTAGCGGGGGGGCGCCCGGGGAGCTGTTTTTT. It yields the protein CASRPSGGAPGELFF.

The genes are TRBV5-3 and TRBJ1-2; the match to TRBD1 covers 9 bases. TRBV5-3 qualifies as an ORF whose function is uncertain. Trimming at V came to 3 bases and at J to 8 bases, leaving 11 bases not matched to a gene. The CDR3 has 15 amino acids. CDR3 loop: CARSWIQGARWGYTF. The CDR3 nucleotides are TGTGCCAGAAGCTGGATACAGGGGGCCCGGTGGGGCTACACCTTC.